This TCR beta chain stems from a study of OX40 agonist ivuxolimab in advanced cancers. Regarding the study as a whole: Clonal expansion was seen in CD4+ and CD8+ blood T cells by week 6 at 0.1 to 3.0 mg/kg.

Germline CDR1 SGHRS, CDR2 YFSETQ. The CDR3 is made up of 16 amino acids. Trimming removed 2 bases from V and 3 bases from J; junction bases left unmatched: 9. Sequenced by immunoSEQ multiplex PCR; TCRdb stores in-frame clones only, minus some. The sample has some 60,000 clones; 86% are singletons. In regard to this clone: Its antigen is not known.

The sequenced sample was CD4+ or CD8+ T cells sorted from blood, obtained in a trial of the OX40 agonist ivuxolimab. The source is an adult with an advanced solid tumor such as melanoma, head and neck, liver or kidney cancer. The chain links TRBV5-1 to TRBJ2-7, with TRBD1 identical over 9 bases. CDR3 in amino acids: CASSLLPGQGDYEQYF. Here the CDR3 DNA reads TGCGCCAGCAGCTTATTACCGGGACAGGGAGACTACGAGCAGTACTTC.